The 28 T cell receptor beta chains below were found in one sample sequenced in a study of T cell responses to AZD1222 COVID-19 vaccine. The table came from immunoSEQ multiplex PCR; TCRdb's copy has only in-frame clones and leaves some out. Of 100,000 to 150,000 clones listed, about nine tenths are singletons. The material sequenced was peripheral blood, taken on day 0 of AZD1222 vaccination. The receptors derive from an adult in good health.

In this sample, this clone turned up once. The J gene is TRBJ1-3, the V gene TRBV21-1; TRBD1, the table's D call, lacks a check against the DNA. TRBV21-1 has pseudogene status. The CDR3 length is 16 residues. The CDR3 loop reads CASSEYRTGRGNTIYF. The CDR3 DNA reads TGTGCCAGCAGCGAATACCGGACAGGGAGGGGAAACACCATATATTTT.

The chain links TRBV29-1 to TRBJ1-1; tentatively, D is TRBD1 (5 bases). Germline V lookup: CDR1 SQVTM, CDR2 ANQGSEA. The germline V and J ends were trimmed by 4 bases and 1 base, with 10 bases remaining between them. This CDR3 is 13 amino acids long. CDR3 nucleotides: TGCAGCGTTGTCCGCGGGGCGAACACTGAAGCTTTCTTT. As protein: CSVVRGANTEAFF.

V usage is TRBV27 and J usage is TRBJ1-1; the D is unclear. V lost 6 bases, J lost 12 bases, and 20 bases lay in between. CDR3 length: 13 amino acids. Germline-derived CDR1 and CDR2 are MNHEY and SMNVEV (reference sequence). The CDR3 nucleotides are TGTGCCAGCAGCCCTGGACGGAACCTCGTCTCTTTCTTT. This gives the protein CASSPGRNLVSFF.

This sequence joins TRBV6-5 and TRBJ1-5; 7 nucleotides align to TRBD1. CDR3 length equals 14 residues. The germline gives CDR1 MNHEY, CDR2 SVGAGI. The trim removed 2 bases at V and 4 bases at J, leaving 2 bases unmatched. DNA of the CDR3: TGTGCCAGCAGTTACACAGGGGCAAATCAGCCCCAGCATTTT. Encoded protein: CASSYTGANQPQHF.

V is TRBV7-3 and J is TRBJ2-2; the D gene could be TRBD1 or TRBD2 (6 bases each). The CDR3 has 20 amino acids. Germline V lookup: CDR1 SGHTA, CDR2 FQGTGA. V lost 5 bases, J lost 7 bases, and 32 bases lay in between. DNA of the CDR3: TGTGCCAGCAGCCCGTCAGCACAGGGAGCTGGGGGGTGGTCGCTCGGGGAGCTGTTTTTT. This encodes CASSPSAQGAGGWSLGELFF.

The chain combines TRBV11-2 with TRBJ1-1; 8 positions agree with TRBD1. The germline gives CDR1 SGHAT, CDR2 FQNNGV. V trimming: 1 base; J trimming: 8 bases; junction bases outside the gene matches: 9. CDR3 length equals 15 residues. CDR3 amino acids: CASSLVGGTGVEAFF. CDR3 coding DNA: TGTGCCAGCAGCTTAGTAGGAGGGACAGGAGTAGAAGCTTTCTTT.

This chain connects TRBV18 to TRBJ2-3; D call uncertain. Germline lookup yields CDR1 KGHSH and CDR2 LQKENI. V dropped 3 bases and J dropped 2 bases, with 9 bases sitting between them. The CDR3 contains 14 residues. In DNA form, the CDR3 reads TGTGCCAGCTCACCTAGTCCCAACACAGATACGCAGTATTTT. Translated, it gives CASSPSPNTDTQYF. Based on the CDR3 plus reference TRBV18 and TRBJ2-3, the full variable domain is NAGVMQNPRHLVRRRGQEARLRCSPMKGHSHVYWYRQLPEEGLKFMVYLQKENIIDESGMPKERFSAEFPKEGPSILRIQQVVRGDSAAYFCASSPSPNTDTQYFGPGTRLTVL.

This sequence joins TRBV30 and TRBJ1-5; TRBD1 matches 8 bases. The V gene end was trimmed by 0 bases and the J gene end by 9 bases; junction bases not matched to a gene: 4. Germline-derived CDR1 and CDR2 are GTSNPN and SVGIG (reference sequence). The CDR3 runs 13 residues. The CDR3 coding sequence is TGTGCCTGGAGTGTACAGGGGGTTGGGCCCCAGCATTTT. Translated: CAWSVQGVGPQHF.

This chain links TRBV30 with TRBJ1-3; unclear D gene. V dropped 2 bases and J dropped 4 bases, with 15 bases sitting between them. The CDR3 is made up of 15 amino acids. CDR1 is GTSNPN and CDR2 is SVGIG in the germline V gene (reference sequence). The CDR3 spells CAWSFWRAGGNTIYF. The CDR3 DNA follows: TGTGCCTGGAGTTTTTGGAGGGCGGGAGGAAACACCATATATTTT.

The chain uses TRBV5-1 and TRBJ2-5, with 9 bases aligning to TRBD2. The CDR3 spans 14 residues. The V and J ends lost 2 bases and 5 bases, in that order; junction bases with no gene match: 4. Germline CDR1 and CDR2: SGHRS and YFSETQ. The CDR3 spells CASSFPSGKETQYF. CDR3 sequence (DNA): TGCGCCAGCAGCTTTCCTAGCGGGAAGGAGACCCAGTACTTC.

The gene calls are TRBV28 and TRBJ1-2, with TRBD1 matching 7 bases. The CDR3 loop spans 13 amino acids. CDR1 is MDHEN and CDR2 is SYDVKM in the germline V gene. The junction had 2 bases not matched to a gene; V was cut back by 2 bases and J by 5 bases. CDR3 residues: CASSLRRGYGYTF. The CDR3 DNA reads TGTGCCAGCAGTTTACGCAGGGGGTATGGCTACACCTTC.

This clone showed up just once. This rearrangement joins TRBV7-9 to TRBJ2-3, with 9 bases that match TRBD2. CDR3 size: 15 residues. CDR1 is SEHNR and CDR2 is FQNEAQ in the germline V gene (reference sequence). V lost 2 bases and J lost 0; bases outside the gene matches: 0. The CDR3 DNA follows: TGTGCCAGCAGCTTACTAGCGGGGAGCACAGATACGCAGTATTTT. As protein: CASSLLAGSTDTQYF. The variable domain in full, completed from reference TRBV7-9 and TRBJ2-3, reads DTGVSQNPRHKITKRGQNVTFRCDPISEHNRLYWYRQTLGQGPEFLTYFQNEAQLEKSRLLSDRFSAERPKGSFSTLEIQRTEQGDSAMYLCASSLLAGSTDTQYFGPGTRLTVL.

The chain has TRBV2 and TRBJ1-2; D is unresolved. Germline V CDR1 and CDR2: SNHLY, FYNNEI. The CDR3 runs 15 residues. Trimming removed 7 bases from V and 4 bases from J, with 19 bases in between. The CDR3 spells CASNRESSVGYGYTF. The CDR3 coding sequence is TGTGCCAGCAATAGAGAGTCCTCAGTAGGCTATGGCTACACCTTC.

The gene calls are TRBV7-6 and TRBJ1-1; D might be TRBD1 (5 bases). Trimming pared 5 bases from V and 3 bases from J, leaving 10 bases between. The CDR3 sequence is 13 residues long. Germline V gene lookup returns CDR1 SGHVS and CDR2 FNYEAQ. The CDR3 spells CASSLGEYTEAFF. The CDR3 DNA reads TGTGCCAGCAGCCTGGGGGAGTACACTGAAGCTTTCTTT.

A single count supports this clone. The chain couples TRBV9 to TRBJ2-6; 7 nucleotides line up with TRBD1. V shed 0 bases, J shed 0 bases, and the junction held 3 bases outside the gene matches. CDR1 is SGDLS, CDR2 YYNGEE, per germline. This CDR3 contains 17 residues. In DNA form, the CDR3 reads TGTGCCAGCAGCGTAGAAGCAGGGGGCTCTGGGGCCAACGTCCTGACTTTC. Translation: CASSVEAGGSGANVLTF.

The rearrangement uses TRBV12-3 or TRBV12-4 and TRBJ2-1, with a weak D call TRBD2 (5 bases). V shed 1 base and J shed 8 bases, with 9 bases lying between them. There are 13 residues in the CDR3. The CDR3 region is CASSLGLIHEQFF. DNA of the CDR3: TGTGCCAGCAGTTTAGGACTAATCCATGAGCAGTTCTTC.

In its sample, this clone was seen once. The J gene is TRBJ1-2, the V gene TRBV7-9, with no clear D. The V and J ends lost 3 bases and 4 bases respectively, with 6 bases between them. This CDR3 is 12 amino acids long. CDR1 and CDR2 (germline): SEHNR, FQNEAQ (reference sequence). For the CDR3, the DNA is TGTGCCAGCAGCTTCGACCTCTATGGCTACACCTTC. It yields the protein CASSFDLYGYTF. Full variable domain (rest looked up from reference TRBV7-9 and TRBJ1-2): DTGVSQNPRHKITKRGQNVTFRCDPISEHNRLYWYRQTLGQGPEFLTYFQNEAQLEKSRLLSDRFSAERPKGSFSTLEIQRTEQGDSAMYLCASSFDLYGYTFGSGTRLTVV.

The CDR3 nucleotides are TGTGCCAGCAGCTATCCGGCGGTTCTAGGGGGCTACACCTTC. This gives the protein CASSYPAVLGGYTF. The chain links TRBV13 to TRBJ1-2, with unresolved D. Trimming cost V 4 bases and J 8 bases, with 17 bases left between them. Germline CDR1 and CDR2: PRHDT and FYEKMQ (reference sequence). This CDR3 has 14 amino acids.

The CDR3 is CASSLRGQGNTIYF. CDR3 nucleotide sequence: TGTGCCAGCAGCTTAAGGGGACAGGGAAACACCATATATTTT. The chain employs TRBV7-9 and TRBJ1-3; TRBD1 aligns across 7 bases. J lost 4 bases, V lost 2 bases, and 2 bases had no gene match. CDR3 length: 14 residues. CDR1 is SEHNR, CDR2 FQNEAQ, per germline (reference sequence).

The chain is built from TRBV30 and TRBJ1-6; possible D gene TRBD1, 5 bases. Germline V gives CDR1 GTSNPN, CDR2 SVGIG (reference sequence). The V end was cut by 4 bases, the J end by 5 bases, with 9 bases between. The CDR3 runs to 13 residues. The CDR3 nucleotides are TGTGCCTGGACCCAGGGACATAATTCACCCCTCCACTTT. Translating gives CAWTQGHNSPLHF.

This chain links TRBV6-1 with TRBJ1-2, with a tentative D call TRBD1 (6 bases). The CDR3 covers 15 residues. Germline CDR1 is MNHNS and CDR2 is SASEGT. Trimming took 1 base from V and 8 from J, leaving 17 bases between them. CDR3 protein: CASSEGGGRQSGYTF. CDR3 nucleotide sequence: TGTGCCAGCAGTGAAGGAGGGGGGCGCCAGTCCGGCTACACCTTC.

This chain connects TRBV7-9 to TRBJ1-4, with 8 bases identical to TRBD1. CDR1 SEHNR and CDR2 FQNEAQ come from the germline V gene (reference sequence). J was trimmed by 7 bases and V by 3 bases; bases with no gene match: 4. CDR3 length: 14 amino acids. The CDR3 DNA reads as TGTGCCAGCAGCTTCGGACAGGGTTTTGAAAAACTGTTTTTT. Its protein is CASSFGQGFEKLFF.

This chain connects TRBV4-1 to TRBJ1-2; 7 nucleotides agree with TRBD1. Trimming took 4 bases from V and 6 from J; bases not matched to a gene: 5. This CDR3 region has 13 residues. Germline V gives CDR1 MGHRA, CDR2 YSYEKL. CDR3 in DNA: TGCGCCAGCAGCCTACAGGGGATTGATGGCTACACCTTC. Protein: CASSLQGIDGYTF.

The rearrangement links TRBV7-9 to TRBJ2-1, with D tentatively TRBD1 (7 bases). The CDR3 loop spans 16 amino acids. The V end lost 5 bases, the J end lost 6 bases, and 20 bases lay between the germline ends. Germline CDR1 reads SEHNR; CDR2 reads FQNEAQ (reference sequence). This CDR3 reads CASSPRAGGRINEQFF. CDR3 DNA: TGTGCCAGCAGCCCCCGAGCAGGGGGGCGAATCAATGAGCAGTTCTTC. Drawing the rest from reference TRBV7-9 and TRBJ2-1, the complete variable domain is DTGVSQNPRHKITKRGQNVTFRCDPISEHNRLYWYRQTLGQGPEFLTYFQNEAQLEKSRLLSDRFSAERPKGSFSTLEIQRTEQGDSAMYLCASSPRAGGRINEQFFGPGTRLTVL.

The chain employs TRBV2 and TRBJ2-5; a possible D gene is TRBD1 (7 bases). This CDR3 has 14 residues. The germline V and J ends were trimmed by 6 bases and 4 bases, with 15 bases remaining between them. Germline V gives CDR1 SNHLY, CDR2 FYNNEI. The CDR3 region has the DNA TGTGCCAGCAGGACAGGGAGGTACGGAGAGACCCAGTACTTC. It yields the protein CASRTGRYGETQYF.

The gene calls are TRBV4-3 and TRBJ2-5; no firm D call. The CDR3 has 13 amino acids. The germline V and J ends were trimmed by 1 base and 5 bases, with 8 bases remaining between them. Germline lookup yields CDR1 LGHNA and CDR2 YSLEER. The CDR3, as DNA: TGCGCCAGCAGCCAAGTGGTTAGCGAGACCCAGTACTTC. The encoded protein is CASSQVVSETQYF.

This CDR3 is CASSLTGDNTEAFF. The CDR3 DNA reads TGTGCCAGCAGCCTAACAGGGGATAACACTGAAGCTTTCTTT. The genes are TRBV11-2 and TRBJ1-1, with 7 bases lining up with TRBD1. The CDR3 covers 14 residues. Germline assignment: CDR1 SGHAT and CDR2 FQNNGV. Trimming cost V 5 bases and J 2 bases; bases outside gene matches: 5.

V gene TRBV6-5 combines with J gene TRBJ1-5; 7 bases fit TRBD1. CDR3 length: 14 residues. V dropped 5 bases and J dropped 4; count of bases not matched to a gene: 5. The germline CDR1 and CDR2 sequences are MNHEY and SVGAGI. The CDR3, as DNA: TGTGCCAGCAGTAGACAGGGTTTTAATCAGCCCCAGCATTTT. It yields the protein CASSRQGFNQPQHF.